This T cell receptor beta chain is drawn from a study of blood T cell repertoires in COVID-19. In the study overall: The United States, Italy and Spain were the sources of the acute and convalescent COVID-19 samples. PBMCs, B-cell-depleted T cells, or T cells were the source of the cDNA or gDNA that made up the material.

Per the original methods: Using reference gene primer amplification, nucleated cell counts were estimated. Clones were sequenced by immunoSEQ multiplex PCR, and TCRdb holds only the in-frame ones, with some missing. That table supplies the V and J calls and clone size; D and trimming were determined from the DNA. The sample carries 150,000 to 200,000 clones, around 80% recorded once. CDR1 and CDR2 (germline): MNHEY, SVGAGI. The ends lost 6 bases at V and 9 bases at J; junction bases unmatched: 8. This CDR3 spans 13 amino acids. The receptor was derived from a woman older than 75 with acute or convalescent COVID-19. The chain employs TRBV6-5 and TRBJ2-1; 7 nucleotides agree with TRBD1. The specimen was peripheral blood. The CDR3: CASRPPNRGEQFF. CDR3 sequence (DNA): TGTGCCAGCAGACCTCCCAACAGGGGTGAGCAGTTCTTC.